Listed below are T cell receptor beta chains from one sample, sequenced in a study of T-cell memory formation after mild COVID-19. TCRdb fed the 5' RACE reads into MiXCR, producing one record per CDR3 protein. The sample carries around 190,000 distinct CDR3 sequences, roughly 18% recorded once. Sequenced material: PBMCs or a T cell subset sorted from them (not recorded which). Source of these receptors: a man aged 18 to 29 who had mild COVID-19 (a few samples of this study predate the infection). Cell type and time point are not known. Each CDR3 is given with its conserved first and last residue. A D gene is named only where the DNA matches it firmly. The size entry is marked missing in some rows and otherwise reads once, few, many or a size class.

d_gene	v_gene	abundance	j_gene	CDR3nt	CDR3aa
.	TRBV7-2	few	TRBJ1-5	TGTGCCAGCACCCGAGGGGCCAATCAGCCCCAGCATTTT	CASTRGANQPQHF
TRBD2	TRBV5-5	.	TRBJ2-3	TGTGCCAGCAGCTTGGTGGGGACTAGCGGGGCGATCACAGATACGCAGTATTTT	CASSLVGTSGAITDTQYF
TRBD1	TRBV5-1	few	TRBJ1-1	TGCGCCAGTAGACAGGGGCATACTGAAGCTTTCTTT	CASRQGHTEAFF
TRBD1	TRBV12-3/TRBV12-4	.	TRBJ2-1	TGTGCCAGCAGGTTACAGGGGGCGGCCTACAATGAGCAGTTCTTC	CASRLQGAAYNEQFF
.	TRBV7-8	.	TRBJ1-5	TGTGCCAGCAGCTCCCAGGGAATTCGACGCAATCAGCCCCAGCATTTT	CASSSQGIRRNQPQHF
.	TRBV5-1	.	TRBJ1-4	TGCGCCAGCAGCGATTTTCAGGGAAGGGAACTGTTTTTT	CASSDFQGRELFF
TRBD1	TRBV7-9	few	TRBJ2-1	TGTGCCAGCAGTTGGGACAGGGGGACTTACAATGAGCAGTTCTTC	CASSWDRGTYNEQFF
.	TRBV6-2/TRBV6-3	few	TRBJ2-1	TGTGCCAGCATTAATGCCGGGACATTCAATGAGCAGTTCTTC	CASINAGTFNEQFF
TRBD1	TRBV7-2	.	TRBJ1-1	TGTGCCAGCAGCTACACCCGACAGGGGGCGAGGGCTTTCTTT	CASSYTRQGARAFF
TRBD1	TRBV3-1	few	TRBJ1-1	TGTGCCAGCAGCCAAGCGGGACAGGTAACTGAAGCTTTCTTT	CASSQAGQVTEAFF
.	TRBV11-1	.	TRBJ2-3	TGTGCCAGCATTGCATCCCCGGGTTTGGGCGATACGCAGTATTTT	CASIASPGLGDTQYF
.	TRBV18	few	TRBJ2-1	TGTGCCAGCTCAAAGGGGGACAATGAGCAGTTCTTC	CASSKGDNEQFF
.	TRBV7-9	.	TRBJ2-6	TGTGCCAGCAGCTTAAGGCGGATAAGGGGCCCCCTTTACTCTGGGGCCAACGTCCTGACTTTC	CASSLRRIRGPLYSGANVLTF
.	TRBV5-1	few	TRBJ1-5	TGCGCCAGCAGCTTGGAATGGGGAAGCAATCAGCCCCAGCATTTT	CASSLEWGSNQPQHF
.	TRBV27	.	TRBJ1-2	TGTGCCAGCAGTTCCTTCGGACCTTTCTCTGGCTACACCTTC	CASSSFGPFSGYTF
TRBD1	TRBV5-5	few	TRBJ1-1	TGTGCCAGCAGCGTCGGGACAGGCGGGAGGTGGAACACTGAAGCTTTCTTT	CASSVGTGGRWNTEAFF
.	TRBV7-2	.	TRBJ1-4	TGTGCCAGCAGCTTTACGGGGTACGAAAAACTGTTTTTT	CASSFTGYEKLFF